These 5 T cell receptor beta chains came from one sample sequenced in a study of CD8 T cells in ankylosing spondylitis. TCRdb fed the 5' RACE reads into MiXCR, producing one record per CDR3 protein. The table lists 45,000 to 60,000 distinct CDR3 sequences, less than 8.5% of them singletons. Sequenced: blood, either unsorted or a sorted T cell fraction (not recorded which). The receptors were sampled from a female donor with ankylosing spondylitis or in good health (not recorded which).

V is TRBV2 and J is TRBJ2-3; D is perhaps TRBD2 (5 bases). Germline assignment: CDR1 SNHLY and CDR2 FYNNEI. This CDR3 is built from 15 residues. V was trimmed by 7 bases and J by 5 bases, leaving 19 bases between them. The CDR3 protein is CASIGLPTWEDTQYF. DNA of the CDR3: TGTGCCAGCATAGGACTTCCGACTTGGGAAGATACGCAGTATTTT.

This clonotype has a count of ten or more. The chain joins TRBV20-1 to TRBJ2-5; possible D gene TRBD2, 5 bases. Germline V CDR1 and CDR2: DFQATT, SNEGSKA (reference sequence). The length of the CDR3 is 13 residues. V was pared by 4 bases and J by 5 bases, with 14 bases between. CDR3: CSATPGYDETQYF. The CDR3 nucleotides are TGCAGTGCTACTCCGGGATATGATGAGACCCAGTACTTC.

In its sample, this clonotype was seen many times. V gene TRBV5-5 combines with J gene TRBJ2-5; D gene ambiguous. This CDR3 contains 14 residues. The V gene lost 0 bases and the J gene lost 3 bases, with 9 bases spanning the gap. Germline lookup yields CDR1 SGHKS and CDR2 YYEKEE (reference sequence). CDR3 in DNA: TGTGCCAGCAGCTTGGATTCCGCCAAAGAGACCCAGTACTTC. Translated, it gives CASSLDSAKETQYF.

The chain employs TRBV7-9 and TRBJ1-2, with D maybe TRBD1 (6 bases). Germline V gene lookup returns CDR1 SEHNR and CDR2 FQNEAQ (reference sequence). V dropped 4 bases and J dropped 0 bases, with 12 bases sitting between them. The CDR3 contains 15 residues. As DNA, the CDR3 is TGTGCCAGCAGCTGGGGGGCAGGAACTAACTATGGCTACACCTTC. This codes for CASSWGAGTNYGYTF.

This clonotype was observed many times. This rearrangement joins TRBV5-5 to TRBJ2-3; 7 bases are a match to TRBD2. Per the germline V gene, CDR1 is SGHKS and CDR2 is YYEKEE (reference sequence). V shed 2 bases, J shed 4 bases, and the junction held 7 bases outside the gene matches. The CDR3 is made up of 15 amino acids. The CDR3 region has the DNA TGTGCCAGCAGCTTTCGGGGGGTCGGCGCAGATACGCAGTATTTT. Translating it yields CASSFRGVGADTQYF. The full variable domain, its missing parts supplied by reference TRBV5-5 and TRBJ2-3, is DAGVTQSPTHLIKTRGQQVTLRCSPISGHKSVSWYQQVLGQGPQFIFQYYEKEERGRGNFPDRFSARQFPNYSSELNVNALLLGDSALYLCASSFRGVGADTQYFGPGTRLTVL.